This T cell receptor beta chain was obtained from a study of beta chain features in type 1 diabetes. General study results and limits: Whatever favoring of shorter templates PCR might show would apply equally to patients and controls. Within each of all four CD4+ subsets, Type 1 diabetes patients had TCRB CDR3s that were moderately but significantly shorter.

The CDR3 extends over 11 amino acids. The germline V gene has CDR1 SQVTM and CDR2 ANQGSEA. V was cut by 5 bases and J by 6 bases, with 10 bases left in between. Of the isolated RNA, all was reverse transcribed, and so the sequenced material was expressed TCRB transcripts. Only in-frame clones appear in the TCRdb table, and some are missing; sequencing was by immunoSEQ multiplex PCR. The sample shows about 660,000 clones, around 15% of them seen only once. About this clone: Its antigen is still unknown.

Sequenced sample: naive CD4+ T cells from blood. The chain uses TRBV29-1 and TRBJ1-1; no firm D call. The sequence was obtained from a man between 18 and 29 years old with type 1 diabetes. The CDR3 DNA reads TGCAGCGTTAAGGGTTACGCTGAAGCTTTCTTT. Amino acid sequence: CSVKGYAEAFF.